The source of this T cell receptor (beta chain) is a study of shared clonotypes between healthy human individuals. Looking at the study overall: With ages of 18 to 49, the donors were a couple of women and three men.

This CDR3 has 15 residues. Germline-derived CDR1 and CDR2 are SGDLS and YYNGEE. The V end lost 4 bases, the J end lost 5 bases, and 15 bases lay between the germline ends. DNA at around 190 ng, tens of thousands of T cell genomes, went into sorted-subset replicate PCRs. Only in-frame clones appear in the TCRdb table, and some are missing; sequencing was by immunoSEQ multiplex PCR. The sample carries approximately 980,000 clones, approximately 80% recorded once. The chain uses TRBV9 and TRBJ2-2; D not certain. The sample was memory CD4+ T cells sorted from blood. The sample's subset: CD45RA-negative fraction. The TCR sequence derives from a young man in good health. CDR3 protein: CASSTRTWSTGELFF. The CDR3 region has the DNA TGTGCCAGCAGCACGCGGACGTGGAGTACCGGGGAGCTGTTTTTT. The full variable domain, in which reference TRBV9 and TRBJ2-2 provide the parts outside the CDR3, is DSGVTQTPKHLITATGQRVTLRCSPRSGDLSVYWYQQSLDQGLQFLIQYYNGEERAKGNILERFSAQQFPDLHSELNLSSLELGDSALYFCASSTRTWSTGELFFGEGSRLTVL.